The 21 T cell receptor beta chains below come from one sample, sequenced in a study of T-cell reconstitution after alpha-beta-depleted transplantation in children. A TCRbeta library incorporating unique molecular identifiers was prepared. MiXCR, applied by TCRdb to the PCR reads, yields one record per CDR3 protein. The data show 90,000 to 100,000 distinct CDR3 sequences, more than 20% seen once. Material: PBMCs, obtained before TCRalphabeta/CD19-depleted stem cell transplant. The receptors come from a boy aged 2-15 years with acute lymphoblastic leukemia, due to receive a stem cell transplant.

This clonotype was counted between two and nine times. This chain joins TRBV12-3 or TRBV12-4 and TRBJ2-5; 7 nucleotides align to TRBD2. The CDR3 covers 15 residues. Losses at the gene ends were 3 bases for V and 2 bases for J; bases not matched to a gene: 6. The CDR3 nucleotides read TGTGCCAGCAGTTTGGCTAGCGGAGGGCAAGAGACCCAGTACTTC. It encodes CASSLASGGQETQYF.

A few counts support this clonotype. The chain carries TRBV20-1 and TRBJ2-7; D might be TRBD2 (6 bases). The germline V gene encodes CDR1 DFQATT and CDR2 SNEGSKA (reference sequence). The CDR3 has 15 amino acids. V was shortened by 0 bases and J by 7 bases, with 19 bases between the two germline ends. CDR3 protein: CSAREGRGRLSEQYF. As DNA, the CDR3 is TGCAGTGCTAGAGAAGGGCGGGGACGCCTCTCGGAGCAGTACTTC.

The chain joins TRBV6-1 to TRBJ1-5; 9 positions match TRBD1. The CDR3 is made up of 14 amino acids. V trimming: 6 bases; J trimming: 7 bases; junction bases outside the gene matches: 7. Germline assignment: CDR1 MNHNS and CDR2 SASEGT. The CDR3: CASSQTGGDQPQHF. The DNA of the CDR3 is TGTGCCAGCAGCCAGACAGGGGGTGACCAGCCCCAGCATTTT.

The chain uses TRBV7-9 and TRBJ2-4, with 7 bases that match TRBD2. The CDR3 has 16 residues. In germline, CDR1 is SEHNR, CDR2 FQNEAQ (reference sequence). V gave up 2 bases and J gave up 6 bases; unmatched junction bases: 10. The CDR3 reads CASSLPPAGFVNIQYF. In DNA form, the CDR3 reads TGTGCCAGCAGCTTACCGCCAGCGGGATTTGTAAACATTCAGTACTTC.

The J gene is TRBJ2-1, the V gene TRBV20-1, with 8 bases that match TRBD1. The V gene's germline CDR1 is DFQATT and CDR2 SNEGSKA (reference sequence). This CDR3 has 13 residues. Losses at the gene ends were 3 bases for V and 15 bases for J; bases not matched to a gene: 13. As DNA, the CDR3 is TGCAGTGCTAGGAGGACCGACAGGGGAATAAGGTTCTTC. Protein product: CSARRTDRGIRFF.

This rearrangement joins TRBV12-3 or TRBV12-4 to TRBJ2-3; D is possibly TRBD2 (6 bases). The CDR3 length is 16 residues. V lost 6 bases and J 2 bases, leaving 18 bases between the germline ends. CDR3 DNA sequence: TGTGCCAGCAGCCGTAGACTAGACGGGGTCACAGATACGCAGTATTTT. Amino acid sequence: CASSRRLDGVTDTQYF.

This chain connects TRBV20-1 to TRBJ1-5; D gene unclear. The CDR3 loop spans 16 amino acids. Germline CDR1 reads DFQATT; CDR2 reads SNEGSKA (reference sequence). V lost 1 base, J lost 0 bases, and 13 bases lay in between. The chain's CDR3 is CSARVSGSNSNQPQHF. In DNA, the CDR3 is TGCAGTGCTAGAGTCAGCGGCAGTAATAGCAATCAGCCCCAGCATTTT.

A few counts support this clonotype. The chain has TRBV7-8 and TRBJ2-3; tentative D call: TRBD2 (6 bases). CDR1 and CDR2 from the germline V gene are SGHVS and FQNEAQ. The CDR3 has 16 amino acids. Trimming cost V 0 bases and J 9 bases, with 19 bases left between them. The CDR3 protein is CASSLAAGTQTPTQYF. CDR3 sequence (DNA): TGTGCCAGCAGCTTAGCCGCCGGGACTCAGACCCCCACGCAGTATTTT.

This clonotype has more than one count but fewer than ten. The chain couples TRBV5-1 to TRBJ2-1, with unresolved D. V dropped 4 bases and J dropped 8 bases, with 16 bases sitting between them. This CDR3 has 14 amino acids. The germline CDR1 and CDR2 sequences are SGHRS and YFSETQ. The CDR3 here is CASSLGSTIDEQFF. The CDR3 DNA reads TGCGCCAGCAGCCTTGGTTCGACAATCGATGAGCAGTTCTTC.

This rearrangement joins TRBV10-1 to TRBJ1-1; no firm D call. Germline V gene sequence: CDR1 WNHNN, CDR2 SYGVQD (reference sequence). This CDR3 is built from 12 residues. V was shortened by 2 bases and J by 9 bases, with 10 bases between the two germline ends. The CDR3 is CASSEPGMKAFF. DNA of the CDR3: TGCGCCAGCAGTGAGCCGGGCATGAAAGCTTTCTTT.

This clonotype occurred a few times. The chain employs TRBV11-1 and TRBJ1-2; maybe TRBD1 (6 bases). The CDR3 sequence is 18 residues long. Germline assignment: CDR1 SGHAT and CDR2 FQDESV (reference sequence). Between the trimmed V and J ends, which lost 1 base and 4 bases, there was a span of 22 bases. The CDR3 spells CASSLVLDDRSLIYGYTF. In DNA form, the CDR3 reads TGTGCCAGCAGCTTAGTCCTCGATGACAGGTCCCTCATCTATGGCTACACCTTC.

This clonotype turned up a few times. DNA for the CDR3: TGTGCCAGCAGTTTACGTCTGGGACAGACCAATACGCAGTATTTT. It specifies CASSLRLGQTNTQYF. J is TRBJ2-3 and V is TRBV2, with TRBD1 identical over 7 bases. There are 15 residues in the CDR3. With 5 bases clipped from V and 7 bases from J, the junction kept 12 bases outside the gene matches. Per germline, CDR1 SNHLY and CDR2 FYNNEI.

CDR3 nucleotide sequence: TGTGCCGGCGTCCTTCCCGGGACAGGGTTTCCCATCTCCTACGAGCAGTACTTC. Translation: CAGVLPGTGFPISYEQYF. This chain connects TRBV12-3 or TRBV12-4 to TRBJ2-7; 9 bases align to TRBD1. Trimming removed 11 bases from V and 0 bases from J; junction bases left unmatched: 20. The CDR3 covers 18 residues.

V is TRBV12-3 or TRBV12-4 and J is TRBJ2-7; 8 bases fit TRBD1. J lost 2 bases, V lost 6 bases, and 9 bases had no gene match. There are 15 residues in the CDR3. This CDR3 is CASSSTGGKTYEQYF. The CDR3 region has the DNA TGTGCCAGCAGCAGCACAGGGGGAAAAACCTACGAGCAGTACTTC.

This sequence joins TRBV10-3 and TRBJ2-3; unclear D gene. V lost 7 bases and J 2 bases, leaving 7 bases between the germline ends. The CDR3 sequence is 12 residues long. Germline V gene sequence: CDR1 ENHRY, CDR2 SYGVKD. Here the CDR3 reads CAIKLDTDTQYF. The CDR3 region has the DNA TGTGCCATCAAGTTGGACACAGATACGCAGTATTTT.

The V call is TRBV20-1, the J call TRBJ1-6; 10 nucleotides align to TRBD1. The trim removed 0 bases at V and 9 bases at J, leaving 2 bases unmatched. The germline V gene encodes CDR1 DFQATT and CDR2 SNEGSKA (reference sequence). The CDR3 is 14 amino acids. CDR3: CSARETGGASPLHF. CDR3 DNA sequence: TGCAGTGCTAGAGAGACAGGGGGCGCTTCACCCCTCCACTTT.

This rearrangement joins TRBV6-2 or TRBV6-3 to TRBJ2-5; no definite D call. The germline CDR1 and CDR2 sequences are MNHEY and SVGEGT. The CDR3 totals 14 residues. The V end lost 7 bases, the J end lost 4 bases, and 16 bases lay between the germline ends. CDR3 in DNA: TGTGCCAGCAAGCGCGGACCTTCGACAGAGACCCAGTACTTC. Protein product: CASKRGPSTETQYF.

This clonotype was seen at least ten times. V usage is TRBV3-1 and J usage is TRBJ1-4; the D is unclear. The germline V and J ends were trimmed by 0 bases and 10 bases, with 9 bases remaining between them. Looked up from germline, CDR1 is LGHDT and CDR2 is YNNKEL (reference sequence). This CDR3 comprises 13 residues. CDR3 protein: CASSQDRFGKLFF. The CDR3 DNA reads TGTGCCAGCAGCCAAGACAGATTTGGAAAACTGTTTTTT.

This clonotype has a count of ten or more. The chain links TRBV6-4 to TRBJ2-1; D perhaps matches TRBD2 (6 bases). CDR1 MRHNA and CDR2 SNTAGT come from the germline V gene. The ends were cut back, 4 bases at V and 2 bases at J, with 15 bases in the middle. The CDR3 has 16 amino acids. CDR3 nucleotides: TGTGCCAGCAGTGTCCGCGCGGAGGGTCCCTACAATGAGCAGTTCTTC. Residues: CASSVRAEGPYNEQFF.

V is TRBV28 and J is TRBJ2-5; D gene uncertain. V lost 5 bases to trimming and J lost 2 bases, with 24 bases between them. The germline V gene encodes CDR1 MDHEN and CDR2 SYDVKM. CDR3 length equals 18 residues. CDR3 coding DNA: TGTGCCAGCAGTCGGTTAAGACTGACTCACCCCAGACAAGAGACCCAGTACTTC. Translating it yields CASSRLRLTHPRQETQYF.

The rearrangement links TRBV30 to TRBJ1-1; maybe TRBD1 (5 bases). Germline-derived CDR1 and CDR2 are GTSNPN and SVGIG (reference sequence). This CDR3 is built from 13 residues. Trimming stripped 4 bases from V and 2 bases from J, with 11 bases between. CDR3 DNA sequence: TGTGCCTGGACACCAGGGTTCAACACTGAAGCTTTCTTT. This codes for CAWTPGFNTEAFF.